The clone carrying this TCR beta chain is labeled as medium-sized. Antigen specificity is unknown. The record originates from a study of T-cell reconstitution after alpha-beta-depleted transplantation in children. A TCRbeta library incorporating unique molecular identifiers was prepared. MiXCR, run by TCRdb on the PCR reads, gives a single entry per CDR3 protein. The sample records about 6,100 distinct CDR3 sequences, more than 15% being singletons. Whole-study findings and limits: By about two months after transplant, alpha-beta T cells reportedly arose from several hundred graft clones that had expanded.

This receptor was taken from a boy between 2 and 10 years old with acute lymphoblastic leukemia, due to receive a stem cell transplant. Sequenced here: PBMCs, sampled before TCRalphabeta/CD19-depleted stem cell transplant.

The CDR3 is CASSLSAAGGANGYTF. For the CDR3, the DNA is TGTGCCAGCAGTTTATCGGCGGCAGGGGGCGCGAATGGCTACACCTTC. The chain links TRBV27 to TRBJ1-2, with TRBD1 matching over 8 bases. The CDR3 has 16 residues. V shed 0 bases and J 6 bases; nucleotides not matched to a gene: 9. CDR1 and CDR2 (germline): MNHEY, SMNVEV (reference sequence).